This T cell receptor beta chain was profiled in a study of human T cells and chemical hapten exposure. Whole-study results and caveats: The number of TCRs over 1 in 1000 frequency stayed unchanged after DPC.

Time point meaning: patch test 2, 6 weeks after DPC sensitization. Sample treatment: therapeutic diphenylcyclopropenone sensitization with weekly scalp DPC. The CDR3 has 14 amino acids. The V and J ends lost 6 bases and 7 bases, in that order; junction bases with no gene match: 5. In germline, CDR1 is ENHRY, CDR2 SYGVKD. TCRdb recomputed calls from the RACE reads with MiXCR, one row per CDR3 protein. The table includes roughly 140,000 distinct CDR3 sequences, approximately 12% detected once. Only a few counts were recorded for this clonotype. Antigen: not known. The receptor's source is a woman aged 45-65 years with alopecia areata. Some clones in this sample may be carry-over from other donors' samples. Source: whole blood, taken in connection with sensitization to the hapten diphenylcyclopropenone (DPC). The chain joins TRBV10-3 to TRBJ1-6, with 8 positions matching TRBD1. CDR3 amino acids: CAISGQGGNSPLHF. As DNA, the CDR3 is TGTGCCATCAGCGGACAGGGTGGAAATTCACCCCTCCACTTT.